Listed below are T cell receptor beta chains from one sample, sequenced in a study of graft-versus-host responses after intestinal transplantation. These receptors lack a known antigen. Assay: immunoSEQ multiplex PCR; the TCRdb copy retains only in-frame clones and omits some. This sample yields 85,000 to 100,000 clones, of which more than 85% are seen a single time; 2% belongs to the top ten. The sequencing used unstimulated CD8+ T cells sorted from spleen or lymph node cells, collected before intestinal transplant. Receptors originate from a human donor who received an intestinal transplant. Both conserved end residues are part of each CDR3. D genes are given only for firm matches. Size is omitted from some rows. Given values are once, few, many or a class for expanded clones.

TRBV30,TRBJ1-2,TRBD1,.,TGTGCCTGCTACAGACAGGGTGTTACCTATGGCTACACCTTC,CACYRQGVTYGYTF
TRBV7-2,TRBJ1-2,TRBD1,.,TGTGCCAGCAGCTTATCCTTTCAGGGGGGTTATGGCTACACCTTC,CASSLSFQGGYGYTF
TRBV11-3,TRBJ1-2,.,.,TGTGCCAGCAGCGACCCGGGGGGCTATGGCTACACCTTC,CASSDPGGYGYTF
TRBV30,TRBJ1-4,.,.,TGTGCCTGGAGTGTAAAGGCAGACTCAACTAATGAAAAACTGTTTTTT,CAWSVKADSTNEKLFF
TRBV2,TRBJ1-2,TRBD1,.,TGTGCCAGCAGTGAAGGGGTGGATAAGGGGGCACACACCTTC,CASSEGVDKGAHTF
TRBV10-3,TRBJ1-2,TRBD1,.,TGTGCCATCGGGTCAGGAGGAGAGGGGGCTTATGGCTACACCTTC,CAIGSGGEGAYGYTF
TRBV27,TRBJ1-5,.,.,TGTGCCAGCAGTCCCCTTCCCCCAGGGGCCCTAGATAGCAATCAGCCCCAGCATTTT,CASSPLPPGALDSNQPQHF
TRBV7-9,TRBJ1-1,.,.,TGTGCCAGCAGCCGGGGGGAGGAAGCTTTCTTT,CASSRGEEAFF
TRBV30,TRBJ2-2,TRBD1,.,TGTGCCTGGAGTGTACCGAGACAGGGGGCCGGGGAGCTGTTTTTT,CAWSVPRQGAGELFF
TRBV4-3,TRBJ1-6,.,.,TGCGCCAGCAGCCAAGATTCCGGGTCACCCCTCCACTTT,CASSQDSGSPLHF
TRBV19,TRBJ2-4,TRBD2,once,TGTGCCAGTAGTGTCGGACTAGCGGGGGGCAGCATTCAGTACTTC,CASSVGLAGGSIQYF
TRBV15,TRBJ2-7,.,once,TGTGCCACCAGCAGAGATTCAGGGTTCGTCTACGAGCAGTACTTC,CATSRDSGFVYEQYF
TRBV10-1,TRBJ2-3,.,.,TGCGCCAGCCGGATCCCTAGCGTTCTTACAGATACGCAGTATTTT,CASRIPSVLTDTQYF
TRBV11-3,TRBJ2-1,TRBD2,.,TGTGCCAGCAGCTACGGACTAGCGGGGGGTAGAAATGAGCAGTTCTTC,CASSYGLAGGRNEQFF
TRBV9,TRBJ2-2,.,.,TGTGCCAGCAGCGCAGCGAACACCGGGGAGCTGTTTTTT,CASSAANTGELFF
TRBV7-8,TRBJ2-7,.,.,TGTGCCAGCAGCTCAAACAGGGGAGGCTACGAGCAGTACTTC,CASSSNRGGYEQYF
TRBV11-2,TRBJ2-2,TRBD2,.,TGTGCCAGCAGCCATTGGGGGGGCGGGGAGCTGTTTTTT,CASSHWGGGELFF
TRBV19,TRBJ2-7,TRBD1,.,TGTGCCAGTAGTCCCGGGACAGCCTCCTACGAGCAGTACTTC,CASSPGTASYEQYF
TRBV7-9,TRBJ1-4,.,.,TGTGCCAGCAGCCTCGACTATGAAAAACTGTTTTTT,CASSLDYEKLFF
TRBV9,TRBJ2-1,TRBD2,once,TGTGCCAGCAGCGAGAATAGCGGGGGGGCTATAGCCCTCTCCTACAATGAGCAGTTCTTC,CASSENSGGAIALSYNEQFF
TRBV4-3,TRBJ1-1,TRBD1,.,TGCGCCAGCAGCCAAGAACAGGGGGCATACACTGAAGCTTTCTTT,CASSQEQGAYTEAFF
TRBV4-3,TRBJ2-1,TRBD2,.,TGCGCCAGCAGCCAAGATCAACTAGCGGGGGGGTACAATGAGCAGTTCTTC,CASSQDQLAGGYNEQFF
TRBV7-8,TRBJ1-2,.,.,TGTGCCAGCAGCCCTAGTGTTGGAGTTTATGGCTACACCTTC,CASSPSVGVYGYTF
TRBV30,TRBJ2-1,.,.,TGTGCCTGGAGTGTGAGATTCAATGAGCAGTTCTTC,CAWSVRFNEQFF
TRBV30,TRBJ1-6,TRBD1,few,TGTGCCTGGGACTTCAGTACAGGGGTTCGGTCACCCCTCCACTTT,CAWDFSTGVRSPLHF
TRBV19,TRBJ2-2,TRBD1,.,TGTGCCAGTAAACTATCCGGGACAGGCATCGGGGAGCTGTTTTTT,CASKLSGTGIGELFF
TRBV5-3,TRBJ2-7,.,.,TGTGCCAGACCTAGACTTATTCAGAGACCACTTAATAACTACGAGCAGTACTTC,CARPRLIQRPLNNYEQYF
TRBV12-5,TRBJ2-7,.,once,TGTGCTAGTGAAGGGCGGGGCCCCTTCTACGAGCAGTACTTC,CASEGRGPFYEQYF
TRBV11-2,TRBJ2-2,TRBD2,.,TGTGCCAGCAGCTTAGCACTAGCGGGGGCGAACACCGGGGAGCTGTTTTTT,CASSLALAGANTGELFF